Listed below are T cell receptor beta chains from one sample, sequenced in a study of T cell responses to AZD1222 COVID-19 vaccine. Some clones are missing from TCRdb's copy, which holds only in-frame ones; the method was immunoSEQ multiplex PCR. The table lists 180,000 or so clones, about 91% of them singletons. This sample comprised peripheral blood, obtained 28 days after the second AZD1222 dose. These receptors were obtained from an adult who received the AZD1222 COVID-19 vaccine. Both conserved end residues are part of each CDR3. A D gene is named only where the DNA matches it firmly. The listing skips clone size in some rows; elsewhere it reads once, few, many or a size class.

V: TRBV4-3; D: TRBD2; size: NA; J: TRBJ2-5; DNA: TGCGCCAGCAGCCAAGTGGGACCGGTAGCGGGAGGGGGAGAGACCCAGTACTTC; CDR3: CASSQVGPVAGGGETQYF
V: TRBV5-1; D: NA; size: NA; J: TRBJ2-5; DNA: TGCGCCAGCAGCCCCAACGCAGGGTGGGGAGAGACCCAGTACTTC; CDR3: CASSPNAGWGETQYF
V: TRBV7-9; D: NA; size: NA; J: TRBJ1-6; DNA: TGTGCCAGCATGCGGTCCAGAGGAAATTCACCCCTCCACTTT; CDR3: CASMRSRGNSPLHF
V: TRBV7-2; D: TRBD2; size: NA; J: TRBJ2-7; DNA: TGTGCCAGCAGCCTTTCTCGGGCGGGAGGTCCCTTTTACGAGCAGTACTTC; CDR3: CASSLSRAGGPFYEQYF
V: TRBV19; D: NA; size: few; J: TRBJ1-1; DNA: TGTGCCAGTAGTATAACACTGAACACTGAAGCTTTCTTT; CDR3: CASSITLNTEAFF
V: TRBV9; D: NA; size: NA; J: TRBJ1-4; DNA: TGTGCCAGCAGCGCCGGGACGAACCAGGACAATGAAAAACTGTTTTTT; CDR3: CASSAGTNQDNEKLFF
V: TRBV4-1; D: NA; size: NA; J: TRBJ2-3; DNA: TGCGCCAGCAGCCAAGAGCGGGACTTTACAGATACGCAGTATTTT; CDR3: CASSQERDFTDTQYF
V: TRBV30; D: NA; size: NA; J: TRBJ1-1; DNA: TGTGCCTGGAGTGCCAGGGTGACTGAAGCTTTCTTT; CDR3: CAWSARVTEAFF
V: TRBV27; D: NA; size: NA; J: TRBJ2-5; DNA: TGTGCCAGCAGTTTGATGCCCCAAGAGACCCAGTACTTC; CDR3: CASSLMPQETQYF
V: TRBV5-1; D: NA; size: NA; J: TRBJ1-4; DNA: TGCGCCAGCAGCAACGGTCCCCACTATAGTAATGAAAAACTGTTTTTT; CDR3: CASSNGPHYSNEKLFF
V: TRBV11-3; D: TRBD2; size: NA; J: TRBJ2-1; DNA: TGTGCCAGCAGCTCCCGACTAGCGGGGGGCGGGAATGAGCAGTTCTTC; CDR3: CASSSRLAGGGNEQFF
V: TRBV15; D: TRBD1; size: NA; J: TRBJ2-7; DNA: TGTGCCACCAGCAGAGAACCCGGGACAGGACTCTACGAGCAGTACTTC; CDR3: CATSREPGTGLYEQYF
V: TRBV29-1; D: NA; size: NA; J: TRBJ2-2; DNA: TGCAGCGTTACCTCAGGGAGCCTCAACACCGGGGAGCTGTTTTTT; CDR3: CSVTSGSLNTGELFF
V: TRBV9; D: NA; size: once; J: TRBJ2-1; DNA: TGTGCCAGCAGCGCCGCCGGGACCCCGTACAATGAGCAGTTCTTC; CDR3: CASSAAGTPYNEQFF
V: TRBV4-2; D: NA; size: NA; J: TRBJ2-1; DNA: TGTGCCAGCAGCCAAGACAAAGCGCCCAACTACAATGAGCAGTTCTTC; CDR3: CASSQDKAPNYNEQFF
V: TRBV7-5; D: NA; size: NA; J: TRBJ1-1; DNA: TGTGCCAGAAGAACACAGGTTTCCATAGGCACTGAAGCTTTCTTT; CDR3: CARRTQVSIGTEAFF
V: TRBV4-2; D: NA; size: NA; J: TRBJ2-5; DNA: TGTGCCAGCAGCCAAGATAAGGCTAGGAGGGAAGAGACCCAGTACTTC; CDR3: CASSQDKARREETQYF
V: TRBV4-2; D: NA; size: few; J: TRBJ2-1; DNA: TGTGCCAGCAGCCAAGATGTCGACTCGAGCTCCTACAATGAGCAGTTCTTC; CDR3: CASSQDVDSSSYNEQFF
V: TRBV28; D: TRBD1; size: once; J: TRBJ1-3; DNA: TGTGCCAGCAGTAGGGCCCTGACAGGGATCGGAAACACCATATATTTT; CDR3: CASSRALTGIGNTIYF
V: TRBV19; D: TRBD2; size: NA; J: TRBJ2-7; DNA: TGTGCCAGTAGTATCTCGAGGTTAGCGGGGCACTACGAGCAGTACTTC; CDR3: CASSISRLAGHYEQYF
V: TRBV11-3; D: NA; size: NA; J: TRBJ2-6; DNA: TGTGCCAGCAGCCCCGGCACAGGTACTACTGGGGCCAACGTCCTGACTTTC; CDR3: CASSPGTGTTGANVLTF
V: TRBV6-1; D: TRBD2; size: NA; J: TRBJ2-7; DNA: TGTGCCAGCAGTGAAGTTGGTAGCGGGGGGGACTACGAGCAGTACTTC; CDR3: CASSEVGSGGDYEQYF
V: TRBV19; D: NA; size: NA; J: TRBJ1-5; DNA: TGTGCCAGTAGTATGGATCTTAGCAATCAGCCCCAGCATTTT; CDR3: CASSMDLSNQPQHF
V: TRBV5-8; D: TRBD2; size: NA; J: TRBJ2-1; DNA: TGTGCCAGCAGCCTAGGGGCGGGAGGGCCGGAGCAGTTCTTC; CDR3: CASSLGAGGPEQFF
V: TRBV6-2/TRBV6-3; D: NA; size: NA; J: TRBJ2-6; DNA: TGTGCCAGCAGTTACTCGTCTAGCAGCTCTGGGGCCAACGTCCTGACTTTC; CDR3: CASSYSSSSSGANVLTF
V: TRBV7-2; D: NA; size: NA; J: TRBJ1-1; DNA: TGTGCCAGCAGCTTATCAGGGAACACTGAAGCTTTCTTT; CDR3: CASSLSGNTEAFF
V: TRBV15; D: NA; size: NA; J: TRBJ2-5; DNA: TGTGCCACCAGCCCCCAGGGTGTGGAGACCCAGTACTTC; CDR3: CATSPQGVETQYF
V: TRBV6-1; D: NA; size: NA; J: TRBJ1-2; DNA: TGTGCCAGCAGTGAAGTTGAGGGTGGCTACACCTTC; CDR3: CASSEVEGGYTF
V: TRBV30; D: TRBD2; size: once; J: TRBJ2-3; DNA: TGTGCCTGGAGCGCCCCTGGGCTAGCGGGGACAGATACGCAGTATTTT; CDR3: CAWSAPGLAGTDTQYF
V: TRBV30; D: TRBD2; size: once; J: TRBJ2-1; DNA: TGTGCCTGGAGTTTAAGCGGGGGGGACGAGCAGTTCTTC; CDR3: CAWSLSGGDEQFF
V: TRBV5-1; D: TRBD1; size: NA; J: TRBJ2-7; DNA: TGCGCCAGCAGCTTGGGGACAGGCGGGCAATACGAGCAGTACTTC; CDR3: CASSLGTGGQYEQYF
V: TRBV7-2; D: TRBD1; size: NA; J: TRBJ1-4; DNA: TGTGCCAGCAGCCCTATCAGGGGGCAGAATGAAAAACTGTTTTTT; CDR3: CASSPIRGQNEKLFF
V: TRBV2; D: NA; size: NA; J: TRBJ1-1; DNA: TGTGCCAGCAGTGGGTCCTTCGGTGACGGCGCTGAAGCTTTCTTT; CDR3: CASSGSFGDGAEAFF
V: TRBV7-9; D: TRBD1; size: NA; J: TRBJ1-2; DNA: TGTGCCAGCAGCCAGGACAGGGGTGGCTACACCTTC; CDR3: CASSQDRGGYTF
V: TRBV27; D: NA; size: NA; J: TRBJ2-2; DNA: TGTGCCAGCAGTCCCTATCAGGAAGGGACCGGGGAGCTGTTTTTT; CDR3: CASSPYQEGTGELFF
V: TRBV3-1/TRBV3-2; D: NA; size: NA; J: TRBJ1-3; DNA: TGTGCCAGCAGCCCAGGGAAGGCAGGAGCTGGAAACACCATATATTTT; CDR3: CASSPGKAGAGNTIYF
V: TRBV3-1/TRBV3-2; D: TRBD2; size: NA; J: TRBJ2-3; DNA: TGTGCCAGCAGCGCAACAGCTAGCGGGGGGGGCACAGATACGCAGTATTTT; CDR3: CASSATASGGGTDTQYF
V: TRBV10-3; D: NA; size: NA; J: TRBJ1-1; DNA: TGTGCCATCCAAGGGGACCTTAACACTGAAGCTTTCTTT; CDR3: CAIQGDLNTEAFF
V: TRBV5-1; D: TRBD1; size: NA; J: TRBJ2-7; DNA: TGCGCCAGCAGACTATCCGGGACAGGGGCCTACGAGCAGTACTTC; CDR3: CASRLSGTGAYEQYF
V: TRBV7-2; D: NA; size: NA; J: TRBJ1-5; DNA: TGTGCCAGCAGCCCCCAAACAGGGCTGGATCAGCCCCAGCATTTT; CDR3: CASSPQTGLDQPQHF
V: TRBV19; D: NA; size: NA; J: TRBJ1-4; DNA: TGTGCCAGTAGTTTGGGGACAAGACTGTTTTTT; CDR3: CASSLGTRLFF
V: TRBV5-6; D: NA; size: NA; J: TRBJ2-3; DNA: TGTGCCAGCAGCCCCCGACAGACTTACACAGATACGCAGTATTTT; CDR3: CASSPRQTYTDTQYF
V: TRBV10-2; D: NA; size: NA; J: TRBJ1-1; DNA: TGCGCCAGCAGTGAGTCCGGCAGGGAGCCTGAAGCTTTCTTT; CDR3: CASSESGREPEAFF
V: TRBV15; D: NA; size: once; J: TRBJ2-3; DNA: TGTGCCACCAGCAGAGATATCCTATGGGGGGCTACAGATACGCAGTATTTT; CDR3: CATSRDILWGATDTQYF
V: TRBV9; D: NA; size: once; J: TRBJ2-1; DNA: TGTGCCAGCAGCGTAGTTCAGGAGGATGAGCAGTTCTTC; CDR3: CASSVVQEDEQFF
V: TRBV27; D: NA; size: NA; J: TRBJ2-5; DNA: TGTGCCAGCAGTTTGTCTGGGACCCAGTACTTC; CDR3: CASSLSGTQYF
V: TRBV3-1/TRBV3-2; D: NA; size: NA; J: TRBJ2-7; DNA: TGTGCCAGCAGCCTCCACGGGGCGTCCTACGAGCAGTACTTC; CDR3: CASSLHGASYEQYF
V: TRBV7-8; D: TRBD2; size: NA; J: TRBJ2-5; DNA: TGTGCCAGCAGCCCGCGACGGCTAGCGGTCCAAGAGACCCAGTACTTC; CDR3: CASSPRRLAVQETQYF